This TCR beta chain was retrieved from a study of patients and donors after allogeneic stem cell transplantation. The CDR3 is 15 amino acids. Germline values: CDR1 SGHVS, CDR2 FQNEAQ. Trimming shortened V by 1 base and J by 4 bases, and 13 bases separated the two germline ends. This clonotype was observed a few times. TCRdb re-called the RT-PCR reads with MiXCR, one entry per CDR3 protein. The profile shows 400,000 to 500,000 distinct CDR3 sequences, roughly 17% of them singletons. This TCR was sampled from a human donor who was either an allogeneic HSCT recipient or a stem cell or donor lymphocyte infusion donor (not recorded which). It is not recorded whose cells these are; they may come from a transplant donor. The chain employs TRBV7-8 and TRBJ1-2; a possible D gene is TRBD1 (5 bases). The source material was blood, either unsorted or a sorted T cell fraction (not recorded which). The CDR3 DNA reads TGTGCCAGCAGCTTAGGTCTCAGGGAAGGCTATGGCTACACCTTC. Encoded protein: CASSLGLREGYGYTF.